A single sample is the source of the 18 T cell receptor beta chains below, sequenced in a study of cytomegalovirus exposure and HLA in healthy donors. PCR was performed using 60 Vbeta and 13 Jbeta primers. The data were produced by immunoSEQ multiplex PCR, yet TCRdb's version contains in-frame clones alone and is incomplete. The sample contains 160,000 or so clones, 65% to 85% of which appear only once. The source material was PBMCs. These receptors all come from a man aged 55-75 years in good health and CMV-seronegative.

The chain has TRBV27 and TRBJ2-2; D possibly corresponds to TRBD1 (5 bases). There are 16 residues in the CDR3. V lost 5 bases and J lost 0, with 13 bases in between. The germline CDR1 and CDR2 sequences are MNHEY and SMNVEV (reference sequence). CDR3 loop: CASSPWGAANTGELFF. The CDR3 nucleotides read TGTGCCAGCAGTCCGTGGGGCGCCGCGAACACCGGGGAGCTGTTTTTT.

The chain has TRBV29-1 and TRBJ1-4, with D possibly being TRBD1 (6 bases). This CDR3 is 15 amino acids long. The germline V gene has CDR1 SQVTM and CDR2 ANQGSEA. V lost 3 bases and J 7 bases, leaving 18 bases between the germline ends. Here the CDR3 reads CSVEGRGGLGEKLFF. CDR3 nucleotide sequence: TGCAGCGTTGAGGGCAGGGGAGGGCTAGGTGAAAAACTGTTTTTT.

V and J are TRBV29-1 and TRBJ2-1; 7 bases fit TRBD2. The germline CDR1 and CDR2 sequences are SQVTM and ANQGSEA. This CDR3 is built from 18 residues. Germline trimming cut 3 bases from V and 6 bases from J; bases unmatched to any gene: 20. The CDR3 spells CSVEGGVYGPGFVNEQFF. The CDR3 region has the DNA TGCAGCGTTGAGGGAGGGGTTTACGGTCCGGGGTTCGTCAATGAGCAGTTCTTC.

The CDR3 loop is CATSPGRSGADTQYF. CDR3 coding DNA: TGTGCCACCTCCCCCGGACGATCCGGGGCAGATACGCAGTATTTT. This chain uses TRBV7-3 with TRBJ2-3, with TRBD2 as a possible D gene (5 bases). CDR1 and CDR2 (germline): SGHTA, FQGTGA. This CDR3 has 15 amino acids. V was trimmed by 10 bases and J by 4 bases, leaving 21 bases between them.

The chain is built from TRBV9 and TRBJ2-7; 7 nucleotides line up with TRBD1. The V gene end was trimmed by 7 bases and the J gene end by 2 bases; junction bases not matched to a gene: 6. The CDR3 covers 13 residues. From germline, CDR1 is SGDLS and CDR2 YYNGEE. In DNA form, the CDR3 reads TGTGCCAGCGACAGGGATGGGGCCTACGAGCAGTACTTC. Protein sequence: CASDRDGAYEQYF.

The chain combines TRBV19 with TRBJ2-7; D is unresolved. The CDR3 has 13 residues. Germline loops: CDR1 LNHDA, CDR2 SQIVND (reference sequence). Between the trimmed V and J ends, which lost 5 bases and 2 bases, there was a span of 10 bases. The CDR3 DNA follows: TGTGCCAGTAGTTCACGAGGCGCCTACGAGCAGTACTTC. This codes for CASSSRGAYEQYF.

This clone was seen only once. CDR3 coding DNA: TGTGCCAGCAGCTTAGAGGGGTCTGGGTATAATGAGCAGTTCTTC. It yields the protein CASSLEGSGYNEQFF. This chain connects TRBV7-2 to TRBJ2-1, with D maybe TRBD1 (5 bases). This CDR3 spans 15 amino acids. Trimming shortened V by 1 base and J by 7 bases, and 14 bases separated the two germline ends. Germline CDR1 is SGHTA and CDR2 is FQGNSA.

The gene calls are TRBV13 and TRBJ2-7, with no clear D. The CDR3 has 14 amino acids. V dropped 0 bases and J dropped 3 bases, with 9 bases sitting between them. CDR1 and CDR2 (germline): PRHDT, FYEKMQ (reference sequence). The CDR3 protein is CASSLGPGDYEQYF. The CDR3 nucleotides are TGTGCCAGCAGCTTAGGGCCCGGAGACTACGAGCAGTACTTC.

This rearrangement joins TRBV5-4 to TRBJ1-1; tentatively, D is TRBD1 (6 bases). V gave up 3 bases and J gave up 4 bases, with 16 bases separating them. The length of the CDR3 is 15 residues. The germline V gene encodes CDR1 SGHNT and CDR2 YYREEE (reference sequence). The chain's CDR3 is CASSSGTGRITEAFF. CDR3 coding DNA: TGTGCCAGCAGCTCAGGTACAGGGCGCATCACTGAAGCTTTCTTT. Complete variable domain (other parts from reference TRBV5-4 and TRBJ1-1): ETGVTQSPTHLIKTRGQQVTLRCSSQSGHNTVSWYQQALGQGPQFIFQYYREEENGRGNFPPRFSGLQFPNYSSELNVNALELDDSALYLCASSSGTGRITEAFFGQGTRLTVV.

This chain links TRBV9 with TRBJ2-1, with 11 nucleotides matching TRBD1. CDR1 and CDR2 from the germline V gene are SGDLS and YYNGEE. CDR3 length equals 15 residues. With V trimmed by 5 bases and J by 6 bases, 7 bases remained unmatched. The DNA of the CDR3 is TGTGCCAGCAGGGGAACCGGGACAGGGGGCAATGAGCAGTTCTTC. Translated: CASRGTGTGGNEQFF.

The V and J genes are TRBV7-2 and TRBJ2-5; 10 nucleotides match TRBD2. CDR1 is SGHTA and CDR2 is FQGNSA in the germline V gene. The CDR3 runs 20 residues. The V gene end was trimmed by 0 bases and the J gene end by 0 bases; junction bases not matched to a gene: 13. CDR3 in DNA: TGTGCCAGCAGCTTAGCGCACGGAATAGCGGGGGGAGGGTACCAAGAGACCCAGTACTTC. It yields the protein CASSLAHGIAGGGYQETQYF.

The V gene is TRBV4-1, the J gene TRBJ1-1; TRBD1 might be the D (6 bases). V shed 0 bases and J shed 0 bases, with 11 bases lying between them. This CDR3 has 16 residues. Germline values: CDR1 MGHRA, CDR2 YSYEKL. The CDR3 protein is CASSQDSGTLNTEAFF. The DNA of the CDR3 is TGCGCCAGCAGCCAAGATTCCGGGACACTGAACACTGAAGCTTTCTTT.

The V call is TRBV4-3, the J call TRBJ2-1; 8 bases fit TRBD2. J lost 5 bases, V lost 0 bases, and 3 bases had no gene match. This CDR3 is built from 15 residues. In germline, CDR1 is LGHNA, CDR2 YSLEER. The CDR3 loop is CASSQDGGRHNEQFF. Here the CDR3 DNA reads TGCGCCAGCAGCCAAGATGGCGGGAGGCACAATGAGCAGTTCTTC.

The chain uses TRBV29-1 and TRBJ2-1; tentatively, D is TRBD2 (6 bases). CDR3 size: 11 residues. Germline CDR1 is SQVTM and CDR2 is ANQGSEA. With 5 bases removed from V and 6 bases from J, the gap between germline ends came to 8 bases. The CDR3 spells CSVLRGNEQFF. CDR3 bases: TGCAGCGTTCTGCGGGGCAATGAGCAGTTCTTC.

The J gene is TRBJ1-6, the V gene TRBV9, with D perhaps matching TRBD1 (6 bases). Trimming left V 0 bases short and J 7 bases short, with 11 bases between. The germline gives CDR1 SGDLS, CDR2 YYNGEE. The CDR3 is 15 residues long. CDR3 sequence: CASSVVPGENSPLHF. The CDR3 bases are TGTGCCAGCAGCGTAGTTCCAGGGGAGAATTCACCCCTCCACTTT. The complete variable domain, with remaining parts taken from reference TRBV9 and TRBJ1-6, reads DSGVTQTPKHLITATGQRVTLRCSPRSGDLSVYWYQQSLDQGLQFLIQYYNGEERAKGNILERFSAQQFPDLHSELNLSSLELGDSALYFCASSVVPGENSPLHFGNGTRLTVT.

The chain joins TRBV28 to TRBJ2-1; weak D call: TRBD1 (5 bases). Germline V lookup: CDR1 MDHEN, CDR2 SYDVKM. Deletions cut 8 bases from V and 4 bases from J, with 15 bases between. The CDR3 is 14 amino acids. Here the CDR3 reads CASDSRRAYNEQFF. CDR3 DNA: TGTGCCAGCGACAGCCGCAGGGCGTACAATGAGCAGTTCTTC. The complete variable domain, with remaining parts taken from reference TRBV28 and TRBJ2-1, reads DVKVTQSSRYLVKRTGEKVFLECVQDMDHENMFWYRQDPGLGLRLIYFSYDVKMKEKGDIPEGYSVSREKKERFSLILESASTNQTSMYLCASDSRRAYNEQFFGPGTRLTVL.

The rearrangement links TRBV5-1 to TRBJ2-3; 9 bases match TRBD1. With 2 bases clipped from V and 3 bases from J, the junction kept 1 base outside the gene matches. There are 14 residues in the CDR3. Germline CDR1 SGHRS, CDR2 YFSETQ. The CDR3 coding sequence is TGCGCCAGCAGCTTTGGACAGGGGACAGATACGCAGTATTTT. Translating gives CASSFGQGTDTQYF.

This chain joins TRBV5-6 and TRBJ1-2, with D tentatively TRBD1 (5 bases). The CDR3 covers 14 residues. With 3 bases removed from V and 4 bases from J, the gap between germline ends came to 13 bases. Germline V gene lookup returns CDR1 SGHDT and CDR2 YYEEEE. The CDR3 DNA sequence: TGTGCCAGCAGCTCCAGGGCAACGTCCTATGGCTACACCTTC. Translated: CASSSRATSYGYTF.